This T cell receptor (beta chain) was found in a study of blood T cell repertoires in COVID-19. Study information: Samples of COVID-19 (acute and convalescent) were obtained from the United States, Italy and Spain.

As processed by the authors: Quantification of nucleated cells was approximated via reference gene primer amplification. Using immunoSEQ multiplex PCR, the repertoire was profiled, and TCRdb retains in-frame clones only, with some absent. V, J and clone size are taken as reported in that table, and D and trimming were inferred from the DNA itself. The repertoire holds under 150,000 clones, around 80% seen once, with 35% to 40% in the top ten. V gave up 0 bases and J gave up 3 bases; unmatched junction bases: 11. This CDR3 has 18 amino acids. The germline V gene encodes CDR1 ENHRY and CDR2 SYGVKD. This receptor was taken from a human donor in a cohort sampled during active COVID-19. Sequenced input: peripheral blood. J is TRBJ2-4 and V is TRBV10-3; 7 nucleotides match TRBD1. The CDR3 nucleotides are TGTGCCATCAGTGAGTCCGAGGCAGGGGGAGTTGTCAAAAACATTCAGTACTTC. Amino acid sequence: CAISESEAGGVVKNIQYF.